One and the same sample provided the 13 T cell receptor beta chains below, sequenced in a study of cytomegalovirus exposure and HLA in healthy donors. The PCR contained 60 Vbeta and 13 Jbeta primers. Method: immunoSEQ multiplex PCR; TCRdb's copy keeps in-frame clones and lacks some. The sample yields some 160,000 clones, roughly 84% seen once. Sequenced sample: PBMCs. Source of these receptors: a man younger than 35 in good health and CMV-seronegative.

The chain carries TRBV9 and TRBJ2-5; 7 bases are a match to TRBD2. The V gene's germline CDR1 is SGDLS and CDR2 YYNGEE. The CDR3 has 16 amino acids. V lost 3 bases, J lost 5 bases, and 13 bases stayed unmatched. The CDR3 DNA reads TGTGCCAGCAGCGGCAGATCGGGACTACTTGGGGAGACCCAGTACTTC. As protein: CASSGRSGLLGETQYF.

In this sample, this clone turned up once. This chain connects TRBV28 to TRBJ2-3, with 14 positions matching TRBD2. Losses at the gene ends were 7 bases for V and 6 bases for J; bases not matched to a gene: 9. The CDR3 runs to 16 residues. Per the germline V gene, CDR1 is MDHEN and CDR2 is SYDVKM. The CDR3 loop reads CASTRLAGGPADTQYF. CDR3 coding DNA: TGTGCCAGCACCAGACTAGCGGGAGGGCCGGCGGATACGCAGTATTTT.

The chain couples TRBV28 to TRBJ2-7; D may be TRBD2 (5 bases). CDR3 size: 13 residues. Trimming left V 4 bases short and J 5 bases short, with 12 bases between. Germline CDR1 MDHEN, CDR2 SYDVKM. In DNA form, the CDR3 reads TGTGCCAGCAGTTCCCCTCTAGCCCACGAGCAGTACTTC. Translation gives CASSSPLAHEQYF.

The genes are TRBV12-5 and TRBJ2-6, with 10 bases fitting TRBD1. The CDR3 loop spans 19 amino acids. Germline CDR1 LGHNT, CDR2 FRNRAP. V dropped 1 base and J dropped 0; count of bases not matched to a gene: 6. CDR3 amino acids: CASGLAGQGIHSGANVLTF. CDR3 DNA: TGTGCTAGTGGTTTGGCGGGACAGGGGATACACTCTGGGGCCAACGTCCTGACTTTC.

V is TRBV27 and J is TRBJ2-3; D gene uncertain. The germline V and J ends were trimmed by 9 bases and 5 bases, with 12 bases remaining between them. Germline V lookup: CDR1 MNHEY, CDR2 SMNVEV (reference sequence). This CDR3 has 12 residues. Written as DNA, the CDR3 is TGTGCCAGTAGCCAAGCCGGAGATACGCAGTATTTT. Protein sequence: CASSQAGDTQYF.

The rearrangement joins TRBV6-4 to TRBJ2-1; the match to TRBD2 covers 7 bases. The germline V gene has CDR1 MRHNA and CDR2 SNTAGT. This CDR3 region has 14 residues. Losses at the gene ends were 4 bases for V and 0 bases for J; bases not matched to a gene: 0. CDR3 residues: CASSAGGSYNEQFF. In DNA form, the CDR3 reads TGTGCCAGCAGTGCGGGGGGCTCCTACAATGAGCAGTTCTTC.

This clone has only one observation. The chain carries TRBV11-3 and TRBJ1-5, with a tentative D call TRBD1 (5 bases). V lost 8 bases, J lost 0 bases, and 8 bases lay in between. In germline, CDR1 is SGHNT, CDR2 YENEEA. This CDR3 is built from 13 residues. Here the CDR3 DNA reads TGTGCCAGCCCAGGGATTAGCAATCAGCCCCAGCATTTT. Protein sequence: CASPGISNQPQHF.

V gene TRBV19 combines with J gene TRBJ2-7, with D perhaps TRBD1 (5 bases). V shed 3 bases and J shed 1 base, with 7 bases lying between them. The CDR3 runs to 13 residues. Per germline, CDR1 LNHDA and CDR2 SQIVND (reference sequence). The CDR3 DNA reads TGTGCCAGTAGTATGCAGGGATCCTACGAGCAGTACTTC. Translation: CASSMQGSYEQYF.

A word on this clone: Germline and junction disagree at one end, which may indicate a read error. In the same sample, other DNA sequences code for this CDR3. The chain uses TRBV28 and TRBJ1-1; 8 positions agree with TRBD1. The CDR3 sequence is 15 residues long. Germline loops: CDR1 MDHEN, CDR2 SYDVKM. The DNA of the CDR3 is TGTGCCAGCAGTTCCTACAGGGGGAGGGACACTGAAGCTTTCTTC. Its protein is CASSSYRGRDTEAFF. Full variable domain (remainder filled in from reference TRBV28 and TRBJ1-1): DVKVTQSSRYLVKRTGEKVFLECVQDMDHENMFWYRQDPGLGLRLIYFSYDVKMKEKGDIPEGYSVSREKKERFSLILESASTNQTSMYLCASSSYRGRDTEAFFGQGTRLTVV.

This chain connects TRBV7-3 to TRBJ2-1; D might be TRBD2 (6 bases). Germline V gives CDR1 SGHTA, CDR2 FQGTGA. The germline V and J ends were trimmed by 4 bases and 16 bases, with 20 bases remaining between them. The CDR3 is 13 amino acids. The CDR3 here is CASSSTPTSRTFF. CDR3 coding DNA: TGTGCCAGCAGCTCAACCCCGACTAGTCGCACTTTCTTC.

The chain joins TRBV13 to TRBJ2-7, with D perhaps TRBD1 (6 bases). The V gene lost 5 bases and the J gene lost 5 bases, with 22 bases spanning the gap. CDR3 length equals 16 residues. Per the germline V gene, CDR1 is PRHDT and CDR2 is FYEKMQ (reference sequence). The CDR3 nucleotides read TGTGCCAGCAGCAACTGGGGGTCAGGGGCATACGACGAGCAGTACTTC. Translated, it gives CASSNWGSGAYDEQYF.

V gene TRBV19 combines with J gene TRBJ1-2; D gene ambiguous. Trimming stripped 1 base from V and 8 bases from J, with 14 bases between. The CDR3 length is 14 residues. Per the germline V gene, CDR1 is LNHDA and CDR2 is SQIVND (reference sequence). The CDR3, as DNA: TGTGCCAGTAGTATAGTACAGCCCCAAAGCGGCTACACCTTC. This codes for CASSIVQPQSGYTF.

V is TRBV28 and J is TRBJ1-1, with D tentatively TRBD1 (5 bases). This CDR3 region has 11 residues. Germline loops: CDR1 MDHEN, CDR2 SYDVKM. Trimming removed 6 bases from V and 7 bases from J, with 9 bases in between. The DNA of the CDR3 is TGTGCCAGCAGGACGACAGTTGAAGCTTTCTTT. Its translation is CASRTTVEAFF. Filled out from reference TRBV28 and TRBJ1-1, the complete variable domain reads DVKVTQSSRYLVKRTGEKVFLECVQDMDHENMFWYRQDPGLGLRLIYFSYDVKMKEKGDIPEGYSVSREKKERFSLILESASTNQTSMYLCASRTTVEAFFGQGTRLTVV.